The source of this T cell receptor beta chain is a study of spatial heterogeneity in lung cancer. Time point here: sample taken at primary tumor resection. The donors, roughly 70 patients with untreated early-stage non-small cell lung cancer, provided the samples. The sample holds many counts of this clonotype. Its antigen remains unidentified. Broader study findings: Whereas they appeared in blood less at follow-up, ubiquitous expanded tumor TCRs appeared there more at resection.

V lost 5 bases and J 4 bases, leaving 11 bases between the germline ends. The germline CDR1 and CDR2 sequences are SEHNR and FQNEAQ (reference sequence). This CDR3 comprises 14 residues. TCRdb reanalysed the 5' RACE reads using MiXCR and keeps one entry per CDR3 protein. This sample yields some 55,000 distinct CDR3 sequences, of which roughly 6.4% are seen a single time; about 15% belongs to the top ten. Sequences were derived from PBMCs, sampled at surgery. This chain uses TRBV7-9 with TRBJ2-2; tentative D call: TRBD1 (6 bases). The clonotype comes from a female donor with early-stage non-small cell lung cancer. This CDR3 is CASSAGVGTGELFF. The CDR3 nucleotides are TGTGCCAGCAGCGCAGGGGTGGGCACCGGGGAGCTGTTTTTT. The entire variable domain, with the rest obtained from reference TRBV7-9 and TRBJ2-2, is as follows: DTGVSQNPRHKITKRGQNVTFRCDPISEHNRLYWYRQTLGQGPEFLTYFQNEAQLEKSRLLSDRFSAERPKGSFSTLEIQRTEQGDSAMYLCASSAGVGTGELFFGEGSRLTVL.